This is a list of T cell receptor beta chains from one sample in a study of T cell responses to AZD1222 COVID-19 vaccine. TCRdb keeps only in-frame clones here, not all; method: immunoSEQ multiplex PCR. The table lists around 140,000 clones, 70% to 90% of them singletons, with about 2.7% in the top ten. This specimen consisted of peripheral blood, obtained on day 0 of AZD1222 vaccination. The receptors here all came from an adult in good health. Both conserved end residues are part of each CDR3. The D gene is left open where the match is weak. Clone size, where shown, is once, few, many, or a class for clones that have expanded.

d_call	clone_size	v_call	j_call	cdr3_nt	cdr3_aa
NA	NA	TRBV9	TRBJ1-3	TGTGCCAGCAGCGTAGATCGGCGGAGCTCTGGAAACACCATATATTTT	CASSVDRRSSGNTIYF
TRBD2	NA	TRBV7-2	TRBJ2-5	TGTGCCAGCAGCTTCCGCCCCGGGAGGGCAGAGACCCAGTACTTC	CASSFRPGRAETQYF
NA	NA	TRBV6-2/TRBV6-3	TRBJ2-7	TGTGCCAGCAGTTACCGGGCCATTCGGGGTGAGGGCTACGAGCAGTACTTC	CASSYRAIRGEGYEQYF
TRBD2	NA	TRBV18	TRBJ2-3	TGTGCCAGCTCACCACGGGGGGGTCTTTCAGATACGCAGTATTTT	CASSPRGGLSDTQYF
NA	NA	TRBV7-9	TRBJ2-7	TGTGCCAGCAGCTACGGACGGGCCTACGAGCAGTACTTC	CASSYGRAYEQYF
NA	NA	TRBV4-3	TRBJ1-3	TGCGCCAGCAGCCAAGATAATACAGAGCCCGGGGATACCATATATTTT	CASSQDNTEPGDTIYF
TRBD1	few	TRBV9	TRBJ1-2	TGTGCCAGCAGCGTAACGACAGGGGGGTTTGGCTACACCTTC	CASSVTTGGFGYTF
NA	once	TRBV4-3	TRBJ1-6	TGCGCCAGCAGCCATATCGGGACGGCTAATTCACCCCTCCACTTT	CASSHIGTANSPLHF
NA	NA	TRBV5-1	TRBJ2-7	TGCGCCAGCAGCTTGTCCCTTACGGGACCCGGCGGGACCTACGAGCAGTACTTC	CASSLSLTGPGGTYEQYF
NA	NA	TRBV27	TRBJ1-5	TGTGCCAGCAGCCGTGACAGGACAGTCAATCAGCCCCAGCATTTT	CASSRDRTVNQPQHF
NA	NA	TRBV19	TRBJ1-4	TGTGCCAGTAGCCCGGGTCTCCGGGATAATGAAAAACTGTTTTTT	CASSPGLRDNEKLFF
NA	NA	TRBV19	TRBJ1-2	TGTGCCAGTAGTCCCCCAGAGGGGGGCTATGGCTACACCTTC	CASSPPEGGYGYTF
NA	NA	TRBV27	TRBJ1-1	TGTGCCAGTCGTCAGGGAAACACTGAAGCTTTCTTT	CASRQGNTEAFF
TRBD1	once	TRBV5-4	TRBJ2-1	TGTGCCAGCAGCTTGGGGTCCCCGACAGGGGCGAATGAGCAGTTCTTC	CASSLGSPTGANEQFF
NA	NA	TRBV19	TRBJ1-4	TGTGCCAGTAGTCCGGGATTTTATGAAAAACTGTTTTTT	CASSPGFYEKLFF
NA	NA	TRBV19	TRBJ1-6	TGTGCCAGTATGGAACGGCCATATTCACCCCTCCACTTT	CASMERPYSPLHF
NA	NA	TRBV5-6	TRBJ1-2	TGTGCCAGCAGCTCGGGGAACTATGGCTACACCTTC	CASSSGNYGYTF
NA	NA	TRBV12-3/TRBV12-4	TRBJ2-7	TGTGCCAGCACTCCTTCCCCCCATTACGAGCAGTACTTC	CASTPSPHYEQYF
TRBD1	NA	TRBV7-9	TRBJ1-1	TGTGCCAGCAACTTACTGACAGGGGGCGTGGGGACTGAAGCTTTCTTT	CASNLLTGGVGTEAFF
NA	NA	TRBV7-6	TRBJ1-1	TGTGCCAGCAGCTTAGGTGGAGGTTGGAACACTGAAGCTTTCTTT	CASSLGGGWNTEAFF
NA	NA	TRBV7-9	TRBJ1-5	TGTGCCAGCAGCTTTTTGAATCAGCCCCAGCATTTT	CASSFLNQPQHF
NA	NA	TRBV4-2	TRBJ2-1	TGTGCCAGCAGCCAAGACGAAAATGAGCAGTTCTTC	CASSQDENEQFF
TRBD1	NA	TRBV7-3	TRBJ1-1	TGTGCCAGCAGCCCAGGGGGGTTCTCCACTGAAGCTTTCTTT	CASSPGGFSTEAFF
NA	NA	TRBV6-1	TRBJ1-1	TGTGCCAGCAGTGAAGCCGGGAGAGAAGCTTTCTTT	CASSEAGREAFF
NA	NA	TRBV6-2/TRBV6-3	TRBJ1-5	TGTGCCAGCAGTCAGTGGGGAAATAGCAATCAGCCCCAGCATTTT	CASSQWGNSNQPQHF
TRBD2	NA	TRBV14	TRBJ2-1	TGTGCCAGCAGCCAAGTACCCCTGACTAGCGGGAGGGCAAATGAGCAGTTCTTC	CASSQVPLTSGRANEQFF
NA	NA	TRBV28	TRBJ1-2	TGTGCCAGCAGTTTGGATGTAGCAGGGTATGGCTACACCTTC	CASSLDVAGYGYTF
TRBD1	NA	TRBV7-9	TRBJ1-2	TGTGCCAGCAGCTTAGGGACAGGGGGCGGATATGGCTACACCTTC	CASSLGTGGGYGYTF
TRBD2	NA	TRBV5-4	TRBJ2-2	TGTGCCAGCAGCGTCCCAGGGTTAGCGGGTAACACCGGGGAGCTGTTTTTT	CASSVPGLAGNTGELFF
TRBD1	NA	TRBV2	TRBJ1-2	TGTGCCAGCAGTGGCCGGGACAGGGGGGACTATGGCTACACCTTC	CASSGRDRGDYGYTF
NA	NA	TRBV4-3	TRBJ1-5	TGCGCCAGCAGCCCTTCCGGACAGAGCAATCAGCCCCAGCATTTT	CASSPSGQSNQPQHF
NA	NA	TRBV4-1	TRBJ1-4	TGCGCCACCCAGAGTAAGGTCGGTGAAAAACTGTTTTTT	CATQSKVGEKLFF
TRBD2	NA	TRBV4-1	TRBJ2-1	TGCGCCAGCAGCCAACCGGGGCGGGAGGGCCTCATCGATGAGCAGTTCTTC	CASSQPGREGLIDEQFF
NA	NA	TRBV3-1/TRBV3-2	TRBJ1-1	TGTGCCAGCAGCCACTTGACAGTGAACACTGAAGCTTTCTTT	CASSHLTVNTEAFF
TRBD1	NA	TRBV7-9	TRBJ2-3	TGTGCCAGCAGCTTACAGGGGGCACAAGGGAAGCAGTATTTT	CASSLQGAQGKQYF
TRBD1	NA	TRBV7-9	TRBJ1-4	TGTGCCAGCAGCTTCCGACAGGGGGCCTCGACTAATGAAAAACTGTTTTTT	CASSFRQGASTNEKLFF
TRBD2	once	TRBV10-2	TRBJ2-3	TGCGCCAGCAGCCTAGCGGGGAAAAGAACAGATACGCAGTATTTT	CASSLAGKRTDTQYF
NA	NA	TRBV7-9	TRBJ1-1	TGTGCCAGCAGCTTAGACGGAGGGACGAACACTGAAGCTTTCTTT	CASSLDGGTNTEAFF
NA	NA	TRBV27	TRBJ2-7	TGTGCCAGCAGTCCCCTCCATAAGGCTCGGTACGAGCAGTACTTC	CASSPLHKARYEQYF
NA	NA	TRBV18	TRBJ1-4	TGTGCCAGCTCACCAGGACTTAATGAAAAACTGTTTTTT	CASSPGLNEKLFF
TRBD1	NA	TRBV6-5	TRBJ1-4	TGTGCCAGCATACAGGGGGCGCAGAATGAAAAACTGTTTTTT	CASIQGAQNEKLFF
TRBD2	NA	TRBV7-8	TRBJ2-2	TGTGCCAGCAGCTACGGCGGGAGAAGCACCGGGGAGCTGTTTTTT	CASSYGGRSTGELFF
TRBD1	NA	TRBV11-2	TRBJ2-1	TGTGCCAGCAGCCCGTGGGACAGGGAATACAATGAGCAGTTCTTC	CASSPWDREYNEQFF
TRBD1	NA	TRBV4-1	TRBJ1-1	TGCGCCAGCAGCCAAGGGTCAGGGGGGGACACTGAAGCTTTCTTT	CASSQGSGGDTEAFF
NA	NA	TRBV11-2	TRBJ2-3	TGTGCCAGCAGCTTAGATAAGGGGACAGATACGCAGTATTTT	CASSLDKGTDTQYF
NA	NA	TRBV11-3	TRBJ2-1	TGTGCCAGCAGCTGGGGAGGAGGCAGCTCCTACAATGAGCAGTTCTTC	CASSWGGGSSYNEQFF
TRBD2	NA	TRBV6-1	TRBJ2-1	TGTGCCAGCAGTGGACTAGCGGGGTGGAATGAGCAGTTCTTC	CASSGLAGWNEQFF
TRBD1	NA	TRBV30	TRBJ1-5	TGTGCCTGGAGTCTCCCCGGGACAGGGATTCAGCCCCAGCATTTT	CAWSLPGTGIQPQHF
NA	NA	TRBV29-1	TRBJ2-3	TGCAGCGCCGGCGGGTCAGATACGCAGTATTTT	CSAGGSDTQYF